This T cell receptor beta chain is drawn from a study of T cells in Graves' hyperthyroidism and ophthalmopathy (dated by TCRdb to between 2017 and 2020). Study-level background: Peripheral blood was sampled at the time of initial diagnosis, prior to any treatment. For training and testing, the approximately 97 patients in the discovery cohort were randomly divided in a 7:3 ratio. The paper reports TCR Vbeta CDR3 sequencing of some 140 peripheral blood samples: 43 ophthalmopathy, approximately 74 hyperthyroidism and 17 progressor patients. Whether ophthalmopathy could be predicted prospectively was tested in an independent validation cohort made up of approximately 19 hyperthyroidism patients plus 17 patients who later progressed to ophthalmopathy. TCR V-J signatures able to tell the groups apart were searched for in a discovery cohort of approximately 95 patients, of whom about 40 had Graves' ophthalmopathy and roughly 57 had stable Graves' hyperthyroidism. After blood sampling, hyperthyroidism patients were treated with methimazole at a starting dose of 30 mg daily, and ophthalmopathy patients were treated with high-dose intravenous methylprednisolone. The study also compared thyroid tissue and blood T-cell repertoires from roughly 6 Graves' hyperthyroidism patients.

In the ophthalmopathy patients, disease was moderately to severely active, with a Clinical Activity Score of 3 or more, a NOSPECS grade of 4 or more, and a duration of less than 3 months. Any patient with an uncontrolled infection, another autoimmune disease, pregnancy or lactation was excluded. Diagnoses were established on the basis of clinical symptoms, serum thyroxine and TRAb, thyroid ultrasound, and orbital computed tomography. Ficoll-Paque density gradient centrifugation was used to isolate PBMCs from around 10 ml of fresh peripheral blood. Trizol reagent was used to extract total RNA, and RNA quality was then checked on an Agilent 2100 Bioanalyzer. Beyond this particular receptor, the publication reports: Blood samples also contained most of the expanded thyroid clonotypes (frequency above 0.001), which suggests that blood repertoires may reflect thyroid immune responses. No statistical method was used to fix the sample size in advance, and group allocation was not hidden from the investigators. In validation, the model predicted progression to ophthalmopathy a median of approximately 6.3 months before onset, with 70% to 71% sensitivity and 72.22% specificity. In cross-validation, a model built on a 13 V-J signature told ophthalmopathy apart from stable hyperthyroidism with 85% to 90% sensitivity and about 81% specificity, and in testing the same model reached 80%/75%.

The TCR beta CDR3 regions were amplified from RNA transcripts. For the first round of RT-PCR on the TCR CDR3, the HTBI primer set was used together with the Qiagen OneStep RT-PCR kit. The libraries were constructed in a second round of multiplex PCR and then size-selected and purified. Libraries were sequenced paired-end with 100 bp reads on an Illumina HiSeq2000. In the original analysis: SOAPnuke was used to process the raw data, removing reads that contained adapters or uncalled bases, had a mean Phred below 15, or lacked an exact match to the constant primer or identifier. COPE v1.2.5 was used to merge high-quality paired reads, and clonotypes were defined as unique nucleotide sequences. Clonotypes were aligned to IMGT TRBV, TRBD and TRBJ reference segments using MiTCR v1.1. Analysis was restricted to V-J combinations with a frequency above 0.0001, which covered roughly 99% of repertoires. The TCS score was defined as F50 (clonal expansion) divided by E x V (chaos), with BLOSUM62-based TCRdist calculated between CDR3 peptides within each V-J. Welch's t-statistics and random forest reduced roughly 540 V-J features to about 12, which were used in a naive Bayes classifier (R e1071). TCRdb reran the public reads through fastp at Q25 and MiXCR, keeping productive beta chains. Every entry covers one CDR3 protein and lists the most common genes and DNA from its rows. What appears here as the V and J calls and clone size reflects TCRdb's work, not the paper's. The sample includes about 290,000 distinct CDR3 sequences, with around 20% observed a single time. The top ten clones comprise just under 40% of the sample.

As for this clonotype: The antigen it recognizes is unknown. Base qualities are missing; no much larger clone stands one base away.

This receptor was identified in a man aged 50 to 59 with Graves' ophthalmopathy. The sequenced sample consisted of blood.

The DNA sequence reads TGTGCCAGCGGTCCAGGTATTCTTATCAATCAGCCCCAGCATTTT. Its protein reads: CASGPGILINQPQHF. The rearrangement joined TRBV27 to TRBJ1-5, with no confidently assigned D gene. The CDR3 spans 15 residues, from the cysteine through the phenylalanine. The kept DNA is CDR3 alone, 45 bases in frame from the first base. The germline V gene (reference sequence) sets CDR1 to MNHEY and CDR2 to SMNVEV. V gives up 8 bases and J gives up 3 bases, and the segment between their germline ends measures 17 bases.